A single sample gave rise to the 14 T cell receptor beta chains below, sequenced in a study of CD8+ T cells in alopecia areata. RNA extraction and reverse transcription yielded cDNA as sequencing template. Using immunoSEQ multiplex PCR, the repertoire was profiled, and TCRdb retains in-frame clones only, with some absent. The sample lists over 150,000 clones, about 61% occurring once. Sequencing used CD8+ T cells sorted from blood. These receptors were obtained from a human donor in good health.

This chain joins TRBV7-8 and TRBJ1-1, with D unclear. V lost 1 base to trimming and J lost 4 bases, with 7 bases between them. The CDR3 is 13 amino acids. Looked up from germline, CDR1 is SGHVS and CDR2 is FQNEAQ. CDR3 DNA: TGTGCCAGCAGCTTAGGCGCAACCACTGAAGCTTTCTTT. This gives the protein CASSLGATTEAFF.

CDR3: CSVGHSMNTEAFF. CDR3 coding DNA: TGCAGCGTTGGGCACAGCATGAACACTGAAGCTTTCTTT. This chain uses TRBV29-1 with TRBJ1-1; D call uncertain. CDR3 length: 13 amino acids. The germline V gene has CDR1 SQVTM and CDR2 ANQGSEA. Trimming removed 4 bases from V and 0 bases from J, with 9 bases in between.

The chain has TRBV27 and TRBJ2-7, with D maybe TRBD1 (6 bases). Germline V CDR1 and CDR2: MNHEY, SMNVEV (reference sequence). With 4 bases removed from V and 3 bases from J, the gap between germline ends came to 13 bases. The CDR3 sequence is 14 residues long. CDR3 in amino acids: CASSSPGQGYEQYF. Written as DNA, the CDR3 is TGTGCCAGCAGTTCCCCGGGACAAGGCTACGAGCAGTACTTC.

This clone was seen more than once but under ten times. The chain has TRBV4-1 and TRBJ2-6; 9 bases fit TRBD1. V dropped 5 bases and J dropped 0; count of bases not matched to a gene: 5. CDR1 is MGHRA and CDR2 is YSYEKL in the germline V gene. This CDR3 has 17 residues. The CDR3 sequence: CASSSPGQGSGANVLTF. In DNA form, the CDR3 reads TGCGCCAGCAGCTCTCCGGGACAGGGCTCTGGGGCCAACGTCCTGACTTTC.

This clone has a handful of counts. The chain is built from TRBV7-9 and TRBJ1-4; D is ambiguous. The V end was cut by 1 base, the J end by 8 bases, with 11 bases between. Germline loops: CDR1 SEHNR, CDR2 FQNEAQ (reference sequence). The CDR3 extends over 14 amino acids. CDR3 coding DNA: TGTGCCAGCAGCTTAGTGGCTTTAAAGGAAAAACTGTTTTTT. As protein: CASSLVALKEKLFF.

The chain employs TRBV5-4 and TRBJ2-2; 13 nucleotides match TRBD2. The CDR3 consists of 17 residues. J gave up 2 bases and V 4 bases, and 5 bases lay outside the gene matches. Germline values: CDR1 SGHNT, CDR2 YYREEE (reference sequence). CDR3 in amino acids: CASSPGLAGDNTGELFF. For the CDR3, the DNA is TGTGCCAGCAGCCCCGGACTAGCGGGGGACAACACCGGGGAGCTGTTTTTT.

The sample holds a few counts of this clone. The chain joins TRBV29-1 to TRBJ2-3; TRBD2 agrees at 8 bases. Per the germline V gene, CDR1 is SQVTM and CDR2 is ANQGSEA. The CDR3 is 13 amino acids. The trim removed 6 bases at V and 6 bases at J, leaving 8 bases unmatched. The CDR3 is CSVVAGTLDTQYF. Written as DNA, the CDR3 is TGCAGCGTCGTAGCGGGGACTCTCGATACGCAGTATTTT.

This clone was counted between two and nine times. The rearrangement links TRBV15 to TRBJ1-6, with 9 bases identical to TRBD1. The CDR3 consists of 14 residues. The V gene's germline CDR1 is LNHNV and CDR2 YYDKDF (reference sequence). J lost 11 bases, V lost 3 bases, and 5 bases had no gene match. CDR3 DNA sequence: TGTGCCACCAGCAGCCGGGACAGGGTTACACCCCTCCACTTT. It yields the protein CATSSRDRVTPLHF.

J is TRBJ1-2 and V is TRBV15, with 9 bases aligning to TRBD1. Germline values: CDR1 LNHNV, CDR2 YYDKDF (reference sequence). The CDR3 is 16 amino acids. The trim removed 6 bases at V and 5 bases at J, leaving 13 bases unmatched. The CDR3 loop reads CATSGGTGSRRYGYTF. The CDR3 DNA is TGTGCCACCAGTGGCGGGACAGGGTCAAGGAGGTATGGCTACACCTTC.

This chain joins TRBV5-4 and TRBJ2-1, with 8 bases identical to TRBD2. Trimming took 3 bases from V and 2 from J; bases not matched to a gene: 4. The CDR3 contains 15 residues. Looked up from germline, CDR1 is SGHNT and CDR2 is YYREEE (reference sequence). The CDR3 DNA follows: TGTGCCAGCAGCTCGAGCGGGGGAACCTACAATGAGCAGTTCTTC. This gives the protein CASSSSGGTYNEQFF.

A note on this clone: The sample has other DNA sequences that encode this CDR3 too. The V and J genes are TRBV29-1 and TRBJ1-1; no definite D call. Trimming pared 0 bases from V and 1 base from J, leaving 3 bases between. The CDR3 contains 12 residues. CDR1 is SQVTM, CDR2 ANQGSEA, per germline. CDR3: CSVEDPNTEAFF. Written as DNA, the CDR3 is TGCAGCGTTGAAGACCCGAACACTGAAGCTTTCTTT.

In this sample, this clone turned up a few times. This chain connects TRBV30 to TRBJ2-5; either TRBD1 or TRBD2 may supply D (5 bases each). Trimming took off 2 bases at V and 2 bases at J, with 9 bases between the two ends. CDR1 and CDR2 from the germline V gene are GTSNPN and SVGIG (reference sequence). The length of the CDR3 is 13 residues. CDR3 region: CAWSRDGQETQYF. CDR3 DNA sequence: TGTGCCTGGAGTCGGGACGGACAAGAGACCCAGTACTTC.

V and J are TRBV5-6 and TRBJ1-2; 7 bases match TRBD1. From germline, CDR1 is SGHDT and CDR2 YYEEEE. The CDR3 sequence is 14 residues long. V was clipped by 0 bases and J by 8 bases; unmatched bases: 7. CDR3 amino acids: CASSLAPPGGGYTF. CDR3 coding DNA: TGTGCCAGCAGCTTGGCCCCTCCAGGGGGGGGCTACACCTTC.

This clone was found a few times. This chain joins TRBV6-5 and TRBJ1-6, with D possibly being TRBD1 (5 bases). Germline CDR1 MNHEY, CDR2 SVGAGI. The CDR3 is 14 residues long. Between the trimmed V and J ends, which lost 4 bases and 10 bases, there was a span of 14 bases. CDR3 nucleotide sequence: TGTGCCAGCAGTTTCATCGGGGAGGGGTCACCCCTCCACTTT. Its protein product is CASSFIGEGSPLHF.